This TCR beta chain is drawn from a study of T cell responses to AZD1222 COVID-19 vaccine. Whole-study results and caveats: Females made up more of the donors, who were largely white British, and clonal diversity may have come out too low.

CDR3 size: 15 residues. Trimming took off 0 bases at V and 2 bases at J, with 11 bases between the two ends. CDR1 is SGHNT, CDR2 YYREEE, per germline (reference sequence). As concerns this clone: Its target is unknown.

TCRdb keeps only in-frame clones here, not all; method: immunoSEQ multiplex PCR. The sample holds approximately 160,000 clones, approximately 90% seen once. The chain joins TRBV5-4 to TRBJ1-1; D ambiguous. Sample: peripheral blood, taken on day 0 of AZD1222 vaccination. This sequence was found in an adult in good health. CDR3 nucleotides: TGTGCCAGCAGCTTGGATTTGGAGAGAAACACTGAAGCTTTCTTT. Translated, it gives CASSLDLERNTEAFF. The full variable domain, with the rest looked up from reference TRBV5-4 and TRBJ1-1, is ETGVTQSPTHLIKTRGQQVTLRCSSQSGHNTVSWYQQALGQGPQFIFQYYREEENGRGNFPPRFSGLQFPNYSSELNVNALELDDSALYLCASSLDLERNTEAFFGQGTRLTVV.